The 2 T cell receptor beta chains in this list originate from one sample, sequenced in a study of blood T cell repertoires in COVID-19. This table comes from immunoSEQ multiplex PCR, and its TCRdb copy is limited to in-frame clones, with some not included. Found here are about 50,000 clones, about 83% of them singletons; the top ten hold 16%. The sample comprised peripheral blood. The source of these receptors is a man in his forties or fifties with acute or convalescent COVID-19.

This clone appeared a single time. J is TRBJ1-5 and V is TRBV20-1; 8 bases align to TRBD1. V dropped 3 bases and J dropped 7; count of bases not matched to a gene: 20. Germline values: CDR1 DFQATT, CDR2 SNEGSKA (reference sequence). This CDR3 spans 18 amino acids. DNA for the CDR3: TGCAGTGCTAGTCTTCCAGGACAGGGCCTCCAAGGCAGACAGCCCCAGCATTTT. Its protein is CSASLPGQGLQGRQPQHF.

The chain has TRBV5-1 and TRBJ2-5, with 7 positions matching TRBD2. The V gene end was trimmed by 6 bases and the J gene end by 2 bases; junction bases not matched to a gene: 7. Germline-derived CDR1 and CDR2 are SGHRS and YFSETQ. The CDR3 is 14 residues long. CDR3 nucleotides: TGCGCCAGCACCCCGGGTAGCGGGCAAGAGACCCAGTACTTC. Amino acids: CASTPGSGQETQYF.